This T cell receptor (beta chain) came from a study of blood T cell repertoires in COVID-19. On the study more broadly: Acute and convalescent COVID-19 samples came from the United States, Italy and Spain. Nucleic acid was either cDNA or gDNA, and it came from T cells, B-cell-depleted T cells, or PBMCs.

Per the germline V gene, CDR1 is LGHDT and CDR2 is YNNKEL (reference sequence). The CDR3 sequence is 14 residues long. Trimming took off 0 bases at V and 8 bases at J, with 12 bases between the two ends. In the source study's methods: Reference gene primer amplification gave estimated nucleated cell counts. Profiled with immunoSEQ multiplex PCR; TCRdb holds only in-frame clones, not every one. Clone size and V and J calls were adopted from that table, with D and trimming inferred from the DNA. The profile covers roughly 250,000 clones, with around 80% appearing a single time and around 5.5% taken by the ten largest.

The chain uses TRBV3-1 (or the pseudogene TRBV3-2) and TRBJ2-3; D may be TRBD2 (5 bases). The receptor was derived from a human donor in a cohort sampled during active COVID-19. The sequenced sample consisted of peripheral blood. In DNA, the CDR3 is TGTGCCAGCAGCCAAGAAGCCAGCGGAGGTACGCAGTATTTT. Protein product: CASSQEASGGTQYF.